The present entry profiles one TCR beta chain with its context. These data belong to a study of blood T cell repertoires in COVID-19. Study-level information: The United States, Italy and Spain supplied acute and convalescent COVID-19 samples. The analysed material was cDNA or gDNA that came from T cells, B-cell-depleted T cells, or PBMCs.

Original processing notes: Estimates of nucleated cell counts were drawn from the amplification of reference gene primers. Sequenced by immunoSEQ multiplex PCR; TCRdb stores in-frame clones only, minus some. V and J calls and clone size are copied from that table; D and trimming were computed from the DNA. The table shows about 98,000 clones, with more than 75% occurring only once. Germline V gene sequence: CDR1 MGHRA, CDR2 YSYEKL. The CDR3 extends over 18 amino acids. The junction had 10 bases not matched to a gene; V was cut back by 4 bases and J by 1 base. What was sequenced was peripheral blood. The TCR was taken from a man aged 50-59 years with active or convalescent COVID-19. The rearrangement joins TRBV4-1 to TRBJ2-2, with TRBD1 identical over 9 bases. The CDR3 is CASSLTPGQGLNTGELFF. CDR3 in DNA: TGCGCCAGCAGCCTAACACCGGGACAGGGATTGAACACCGGGGAGCTGTTTTTT.